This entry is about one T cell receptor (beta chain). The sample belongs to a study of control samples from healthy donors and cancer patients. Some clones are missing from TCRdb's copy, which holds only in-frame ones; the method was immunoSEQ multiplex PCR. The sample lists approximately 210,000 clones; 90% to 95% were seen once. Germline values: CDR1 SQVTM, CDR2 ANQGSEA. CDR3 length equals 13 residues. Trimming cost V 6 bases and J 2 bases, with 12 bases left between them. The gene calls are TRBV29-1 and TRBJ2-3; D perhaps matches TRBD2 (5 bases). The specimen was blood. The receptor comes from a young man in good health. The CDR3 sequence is CSVLWGATDTQYF. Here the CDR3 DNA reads TGCAGCGTCCTTTGGGGAGCCACAGATACGCAGTATTTT.